Listed here are 28 T cell receptor beta chains from one sample, sequenced in a study of CD8 T cells in Susac syndrome. The RNA, 0.5 to 1 ug, was put through reverse transcription using random hexamers. One entry per CDR3 protein results from TCRdb running MiXCR on the immunoSEQ multiplex PCR reads. The sample lists 180,000 or so distinct CDR3 sequences, 85% to 95% occurring once. Sequences were obtained from CD4+ T cells from PBMCs. These receptors all stem from a human donor in good health.

This sequence joins TRBV6-6 and TRBJ2-7; tentatively, D is TRBD1 or TRBD2 (5 bases each). Germline V CDR1 and CDR2: MNHNY, SVGAGI (reference sequence). With 6 bases removed from V and 8 bases from J, the gap between germline ends came to 20 bases. CDR3 length equals 14 residues. CDR3: CASSYLGPTTKQYF. The CDR3 nucleotides are TGTGCCAGCAGCTATCTGGGACCAACTACGAAGCAGTACTTC.

The rearrangement joins TRBV6-5 to TRBJ2-7, with a weak D call TRBD1 (6 bases). This CDR3 is built from 13 residues. Germline V CDR1 and CDR2: MNHEY, SVGAGI. V gave up 0 bases and J gave up 6 bases, with 9 bases separating them. The CDR3, as DNA: TGTGCCAGCAGTTACTCGATAGGGGGCGAGCAGTACGTC. As protein: CASSYSIGGEQYV.

V usage is TRBV10-3 and J usage is TRBJ1-5; TRBD1 might be the D (5 bases). CDR3 size: 13 residues. The germline gives CDR1 ENHRY, CDR2 SYGVKD. Trimming removed 4 bases at V and 3 bases at J, with 7 bases between. This CDR3 reads CAISGGLNQPQHF. CDR3 nucleotide sequence: TGTGCCATCAGTGGGGGCCTCAATCAGCCCCAGCATTTT.

This chain connects TRBV20-1 to TRBJ2-1; possible D gene TRBD1, 6 bases. The CDR3 totals 14 residues. Trimming cost V 6 bases and J 6 bases, with 18 bases left between them. Germline V CDR1 and CDR2: DFQATT, SNEGSKA (reference sequence). In DNA form, the CDR3 reads TGCAGTGCACTGGACAGTCCCCTGGGCAATGAGCAGTTCTTC. Its translation: CSALDSPLGNEQFF.

The chain recombines TRBV5-6 with TRBJ1-1; TRBD1 matches at 10 bases. Trimming at V came to 4 bases and at J to 1 base, leaving 10 bases not matched to a gene. Germline V lookup: CDR1 SGHDT, CDR2 YYEEEE. The CDR3 covers 17 residues. The CDR3 spells CASSPWGTGEENTEAFF. In DNA form, the CDR3 reads TGTGCCAGCAGCCCGTGGGGGACAGGGGAGGAGAACACTGAAGCTTTCTTT.

V is TRBV30 and J is TRBJ2-3; no reliable D call. Trimming cost V 3 bases and J 4 bases, with 5 bases left between them. The germline CDR1 and CDR2 sequences are GTSNPN and SVGIG (reference sequence). This CDR3 region has 11 residues. CDR3 protein: CAWSGADTQYF. Written as DNA, the CDR3 is TGTGCCTGGAGCGGAGCAGATACGCAGTATTTT.

This chain uses TRBV15 with TRBJ2-5; the D gene is possibly TRBD2 (6 bases). Trimming left V 5 bases short and J 5 bases short, with 15 bases between. The CDR3 spans 14 residues. Germline V gives CDR1 LNHNV, CDR2 YYDKDF (reference sequence). CDR3 nucleotide sequence: TGTGCCACCAGCCCGGGCCCGGACTACGAGACCCAGTACTTC. Protein product: CATSPGPDYETQYF.

The CDR3 nucleotides read TGCAGTGCCGGGAGGAAGGAACAGCCCCAGCATTTT. Translated, it gives CSAGRKEQPQHF. V is TRBV20-1 and J is TRBJ1-5; no clear D. The CDR3 sequence is 12 residues long. V dropped 6 bases and J dropped 7 bases, with 13 bases sitting between them. Germline V gene data show CDR1 as DFQATT and CDR2 as SNEGSKA (reference sequence).

This sequence joins TRBV3-1 and TRBJ2-1; D is undetermined. The V gene lost 0 bases and the J gene lost 0 bases, with 12 bases spanning the gap. Germline values: CDR1 LGHDT, CDR2 YNNKEL (reference sequence). This CDR3 spans 17 amino acids. The CDR3 sequence: CASSQDLGESSYNEQFF. The CDR3 DNA follows: TGTGCCAGCAGCCAAGATCTAGGCGAGTCCTCCTACAATGAGCAGTTCTTC.

V gene TRBV12-3 or TRBV12-4 combines with J gene TRBJ1-5; possibly TRBD1 for D (6 bases). V lost 3 bases and J 6 bases, leaving 12 bases between the germline ends. The CDR3 has 14 amino acids. The CDR3 bases are TGTGCCAGCAGTTTCGGGGGCGGGATTCAGCCCCAGCATTTT. Translation: CASSFGGGIQPQHF.

V and J are TRBV4-3 and TRBJ2-1; 11 bases line up with TRBD1. The trim removed 4 bases at V and 7 bases at J, leaving 9 bases unmatched. CDR1 LGHNA and CDR2 YSLEER come from the germline V gene. This CDR3 is built from 16 residues. CDR3 protein: CASSRNPGQGGNEQFF. DNA for the CDR3: TGCGCCAGCAGCCGGAATCCGGGACAGGGGGGGAATGAGCAGTTCTTC.

In this sample, this clonotype turned up once. The chain uses TRBV2 and TRBJ2-3; 9 positions agree with TRBD2. V lost 4 bases and J lost 4; bases outside the gene matches: 9. The CDR3 contains 16 residues. Germline V lookup: CDR1 SNHLY, CDR2 FYNNEI. CDR3 sequence (DNA): TGTGCCAGCAGTGTGGATAGCGGGAGAATCTCAGATACGCAGTATTTT. Translated: CASSVDSGRISDTQYF.

The chain combines TRBV5-1 with TRBJ2-4; TRBD1 matches at 8 bases. This CDR3 is built from 14 residues. V was pared by 2 bases and J by 5 bases, with 3 bases of the junction left unmatched. Germline CDR1 SGHRS, CDR2 YFSETQ. In nucleotides, the CDR3 is TGCGCCAGCAGCTTTGACAGGGGTGAAAACATTCAGTACTTC. Its translation: CASSFDRGENIQYF.

V usage is TRBV28 and J usage is TRBJ2-7; 10 nucleotides align to TRBD2. Germline-derived CDR1 and CDR2 are MDHEN and SYDVKM. The V and J ends lost 4 bases and 3 bases, in that order; junction bases with no gene match: 9. The CDR3 sequence is 16 residues long. The CDR3 region has the DNA TGTGCCAGCAGTTCGGTAGCGGGAGGCCGGATCTACGAGCAGTACGTC. This sequence encodes CASSSVAGGRIYEQYV.

The chain is built from TRBV19 and TRBJ2-2; no clear D gene. V was shortened by 7 bases and J by 6 bases, with 15 bases between the two germline ends. Germline CDR1 is LNHDA and CDR2 is SQIVND (reference sequence). The CDR3 covers 14 residues. The CDR3 DNA reads as TGTGCCAGTAAGGAACAGCACGACTCCGGGGAGCTGTTTTTT. Amino acid sequence: CASKEQHDSGELFF.

The V call is TRBV25-1, the J call TRBJ2-7; D might be TRBD2 (6 bases). Germline V lookup: CDR1 MGHDK, CDR2 SYGVNS. Trimming took 0 bases from V and 5 from J, leaving 14 bases between them. CDR3 length: 15 residues. For the CDR3, the DNA is TGTGCCAGCAGTGAATATGGGCGGGGCAGGGACGAGCAGTACGTC. Protein sequence: CASSEYGRGRDEQYV.

The chain carries TRBV5-4 and TRBJ2-1; 9 nucleotides align to TRBD2. V was pared by 4 bases and J by 7 bases, with 15 bases of the junction left unmatched. CDR1 and CDR2 from the germline V gene are SGHNT and YYREEE (reference sequence). The CDR3 contains 17 residues. CDR3 in DNA: TGTGCCAGCAGCACGTTGGCTAGCGGGATGAGGGGGAATGAGCAGTTCTTC. This translates into CASSTLASGMRGNEQFF.

This clonotype has a single count. The chain combines TRBV20-1 with TRBJ2-5; D is uncertain. The CDR3 sequence is 14 residues long. Germline V lookup: CDR1 DFQATT, CDR2 SNEGSKA (reference sequence). The ends were cut back, 6 bases at V and 2 bases at J, with 16 bases in the middle. This chain's CDR3 is CSALLLNAQETQYF. The CDR3 DNA is TGCAGTGCCCTGCTGCTTAATGCACAAGAGACCCAGTACTTC.

The chain is built from TRBV18 and TRBJ1-4, with D uncertain. CDR3 size: 14 residues. V was pared by 5 bases and J by 0 bases, with 7 bases between. Germline loops: CDR1 KGHSH, CDR2 LQKENI. The CDR3 is CASSEGPTNEKLFF. The CDR3 bases are TGTGCCAGCTCAGAAGGGCCAACTAATGAAAAACTGTTTTTT.

This chain links TRBV2 with TRBJ1-5; no reliable D call. Per the germline V gene, CDR1 is SNHLY and CDR2 is FYNNEI. The CDR3 sequence is 13 residues long. The V and J ends lost 7 bases and 3 bases respectively, with 10 bases between them. CDR3 nucleotides: TGTGCCAGCACTCTGACGTTCAATCAGCCCCAGCATTTT. Translated, it gives CASTLTFNQPQHF.

This chain uses TRBV24-1 with TRBJ2-1; 8 bases line up with TRBD2. The CDR3 length is 12 residues. CDR1 is KGHDR and CDR2 is SFDVKD in the germline V gene. Trimming took 12 bases from V and 5 from J; bases not matched to a gene: 5. CDR3 sequence: CASTSGDNEQFF. The DNA of the CDR3 is TGTGCCTCCACTAGCGGCGACAATGAGCAGTTCTTC.

J is TRBJ2-1 and V is TRBV7-9, with D tentatively TRBD1 or TRBD2 (6 bases each). With 1 base removed from V and 7 bases from J, the gap between germline ends came to 20 bases. The CDR3 totals 17 residues. Germline CDR1 and CDR2: SEHNR and FQNEAQ (reference sequence). The DNA for the CDR3 is TGTGCCAGCAGCTTAGTAGGGGGACTTGCGGGGACTAATGAGCAGTTCTTC. The encoded protein is CASSLVGGLAGTNEQFF.

This chain connects TRBV6-2 or TRBV6-3 to TRBJ2-2; no clear D gene. Germline loops: CDR1 MNHEY, CDR2 SVGEGT. Trimming took off 10 bases at V and 1 base at J, with 10 bases between the two ends. The CDR3 loop spans 13 amino acids. The CDR3, as DNA: TGTGCCACCCAAGGGTTGAACACCGGGGAGCTGTTTTTT. Amino acids: CATQGLNTGELFF.

The chain combines TRBV7-2 with TRBJ2-3; 14 nucleotides agree with TRBD2. The CDR3 loop spans 18 amino acids. Trimming took 2 bases from V and 5 from J; bases not matched to a gene: 9. Germline CDR1 SGHTA, CDR2 FQGNSA. DNA for the CDR3: TGTGCCAGCAGCTTACCTCGACTAGCGGGGGGGCAGGGAGATACGCAGTATTTT. Amino acid sequence: CASSLPRLAGGQGDTQYF.

The chain has TRBV6-5 and TRBJ2-3; maybe TRBD2 (7 bases). Germline lookup yields CDR1 MNHEY and CDR2 SVGAGI. V lost 8 bases and J lost 5, with 14 bases in between. The CDR3 loop spans 13 amino acids. The CDR3 region has the DNA TGTGCCAGCTCCGGGGGGCGAGGAGATACGCAGTATTTT. Its protein product is CASSGGRGDTQYF.

The CDR3 here is CASSPRGGKETQYF. The CDR3, as DNA: TGTGCCAGCAGTCCCAGGGGGGGCAAAGAGACCCAGTACTTC. The rearrangement joins TRBV7-2 to TRBJ2-5; D possibly matches TRBD1 or TRBD2 (7 bases each). The V gene's germline CDR1 is SGHTA and CDR2 FQGNSA. This CDR3 has 14 amino acids. Trimming removed 6 bases at V and 3 bases at J, with 14 bases between.

This clonotype was seen a single time. V is TRBV14 and J is TRBJ1-1; no firm D call. There are 13 residues in the CDR3. CDR1 SGHDN and CDR2 FVKESK come from the germline V gene. Trimming took 2 bases from V and 0 from J, leaving 4 bases between them. The CDR3 spells CASSQIMNTEAFF. Here the CDR3 DNA reads TGTGCCAGCAGCCAAATCATGAACACTGAAGCTTTCTTT.

V usage is TRBV23-1 and J usage is TRBJ2-6, with D possibly matching TRBD1 (5 bases). TRBV23-1 is an open reading frame, and its role is uncertain. Trimming removed 6 bases at V and 1 base at J, with 13 bases between. There are 16 residues in the CDR3. The CDR3 coding sequence is TGCGCCAGCAGAGCTACCAGGGAATCTGGGGCCAACGTCCTGACTTTC. It encodes CASRATRESGANVLTF.